Listed below are T cell receptor beta chains from one sample, sequenced in a study of neurological immune-mediated disorders. Using its own MiXCR run on the 5' RACE reads, TCRdb lists one record per CDR3 protein. The sample yields 25,000 to 30,000 distinct CDR3 sequences, just over 6.5% seen once. Sequencing input: PBMCs. These receptors came from a woman aged 45-65 years in good health. Each CDR3 is given with its conserved first and last residue. A D gene is named only where the DNA matches it firmly. For some rows the clone size is stated as once, few or many, or as a class when expanded; others skip it.

size,V,D,J,CDR3,DNA
many,TRBV20-1,NA,TRBJ2-5,CSAIDMGNQETQYF,TGCAGTGCCATTGACATGGGTAACCAAGAGACCCAGTACTTC
many,TRBV20-1,TRBD1,TRBJ1-2,CSASPLHDRENGYTF,TGCAGTGCTAGTCCCCTCCACGACAGGGAGAATGGCTACACCTTC
many,TRBV20-1,TRBD1,TRBJ2-2,CSATDRGHTGELFF,TGCAGTGCTACGGACAGGGGGCACACCGGGGAGCTGTTTTTT
many,TRBV29-1,TRBD2,TRBJ2-1,CSVPGLGYNEQFF,TGCAGCGTCCCAGGACTAGGTTACAATGAGCAGTTCTTC
many,TRBV20-1,TRBD1,TRBJ2-5,CSARPEGQERGTQYF,TGCAGTGCTAGACCCGAGGGACAGGAACGAGGGACCCAGTACTTC
many,TRBV7-8,NA,TRBJ1-1,CASSLGASSRAFF,TGTGCCAGCAGCTTAGGAGCCTCGTCGCGGGCTTTCTTT
many,TRBV20-1,TRBD1,TRBJ2-3,CSARGQVLPDTQYF,TGCAGTGCTAGGGGACAGGTTCTTCCAGATACGCAGTATTTT
NA,TRBV9,NA,TRBJ2-2,CASSVGIGAANTGELFF,TGTGCCAGCAGCGTAGGAATAGGGGCAGCGAACACCGGGGAGCTGTTTTTT
many,TRBV6-5,TRBD2,TRBJ2-3,CASSSLAGASTDTQYF,TGTGCCAGCAGTTCCCTAGCGGGGGCTAGCACAGATACGCAGTATTTT
many,TRBV5-1,NA,TRBJ1-1,CASSYGNLEAFF,TGCGCCAGCAGCTACGGTAATCTCGAAGCTTTCTTT
many,TRBV10-2,NA,TRBJ2-7,CASSAAAVYEQYF,TGCGCCAGCAGTGCCGCGGCGGTCTACGAGCAGTACTTC
few,TRBV7-8,NA,TRBJ2-7,CASSLLGSYEQYF,TGTGCCAGCAGCTTACTGGGCTCCTACGAGCAGTACTTC
many,TRBV2,NA,TRBJ1-2,CASSERRAGNGYTF,TGTGCCAGCAGTGAAAGGAGGGCGGGCAATGGCTACACCTTC
many,TRBV5-1,TRBD2,TRBJ2-3,CASSSERGVNTDTQYF,TGCGCCAGCAGCTCGGAGCGGGGCGTTAACACAGATACGCAGTATTTT
NA,TRBV5-1,NA,TRBJ2-2,CASSLEALLSGELFF,TGCGCCAGCAGCTTGGAAGCGCTGTTATCCGGGGAGCTGTTTTTT
many,TRBV27,NA,TRBJ2-6,CASSPIQGPGANVLTF,TGTGCCAGCAGCCCTATACAGGGACCTGGGGCCAACGTCCTGACTTTC
many,TRBV29-1,NA,TRBJ1-2,CSVKNRDANYGYTF,TGCAGCGTGAAAAACAGGGACGCTAACTATGGCTACACCTTC
many,TRBV28,NA,TRBJ2-3,CASSLGTSTDTQYF,TGTGCCAGCAGTCTGGGGACTAGCACAGATACGCAGTATTTT
many,TRBV20-1,NA,TRBJ1-1,CSARGATSEAFF,TGCAGTGCTAGGGGGGCGACCTCTGAAGCTTTCTTT
many,TRBV18,TRBD1,TRBJ1-1,CASSHGQGVTEAFF,TGTGCCAGCTCACACGGACAGGGGGTCACTGAAGCTTTCTTT
medium-sized,TRBV12-3/TRBV12-4,NA,TRBJ2-1,CASSPEVPANEQFF,TGTGCCAGCAGTCCGGAGGTCCCGGCGAATGAGCAGTTCTTC
many,TRBV5-1,NA,TRBJ1-2,CASSLVGNGYTF,TGCGCCAGCAGCTTGGTGGGCAATGGCTACACCTTC
many,TRBV6-1,NA,TRBJ1-2,CASSEFQGLGYTF,TGTGCCAGCAGTGAATTCCAGGGACTCGGCTACACCTTC
NA,TRBV6-5,TRBD1,TRBJ1-5,CASGTGTGLTQPQHF,TGTGCCAGCGGAACAGGGACAGGGCTGACTCAGCCCCAGCATTTT
many,TRBV5-6,TRBD1,TRBJ1-2,CASSSGQGRAYGYTF,TGTGCCAGCAGCTCGGGACAGGGGAGGGCCTATGGCTACACCTTC
many,TRBV6-6,NA,TRBJ2-2,CATGFGGGELFF,TGTGCCACTGGGTTCGGCGGCGGGGAGCTGTTTTTT
many,TRBV5-1,NA,TRBJ2-7,CASSLRFHEQYF,TGCGCCAGCAGCTTGAGGTTCCACGAGCAGTACTTC
many,TRBV3-1,NA,TRBJ1-3,CASSQGGQGNTIYF,TGTGCCAGCAGCCAAGGGGGACAAGGAAACACCATATATTTT
many,TRBV7-2,TRBD1,TRBJ2-5,CASSLGQGPQETQYF,TGTGCCAGCAGCTTGGGACAGGGTCCACAAGAGACCCAGTACTTC
many,TRBV4-1,TRBD2,TRBJ2-3,CASSQDRSGGQRNTDTQYF,TGCGCCAGCAGCCAAGATAGGAGCGGGGGGCAAAGGAACACAGATACGCAGTATTTT
many,TRBV18,TRBD1,TRBJ2-3,CASSERTGGTDTQYF,TGTGCCAGCTCTGAAAGGACAGGGGGAACAGATACGCAGTATTTT
many,TRBV19,TRBD1,TRBJ2-1,CASKQGTYNEQFF,TGTGCCAGTAAACAGGGGACCTACAATGAGCAGTTCTTC
many,TRBV5-5,TRBD1,TRBJ2-2,CASSGNRGPGLLYTGELFF,TGTGCCAGCAGCGGGAACAGGGGGCCGGGACTACTTTACACCGGGGAGCTGTTTTTT
many,TRBV20-1,TRBD1,TRBJ1-4,CSATTGPTGEKLFF,TGCAGTGCGACGACAGGGCCTACTGGCGAAAAACTGTTTTTT
many,TRBV20-1,NA,TRBJ1-1,CSAPQLSLGGTEAFF,TGCAGTGCTCCCCAATTAAGTTTAGGGGGAACTGAAGCTTTCTTT
many,TRBV20-1,NA,TRBJ2-5,CSASLGGQETQYF,TGCAGTGCAAGTCTTGGGGGCCAAGAGACCCAGTACTTC
many,TRBV7-6,TRBD2,TRBJ2-1,CASSGADRGTSGRDYNEQFF,TGTGCCAGCAGCGGAGCAGACAGGGGGACTAGCGGGAGGGACTACAATGAGCAGTTCTTC
NA,TRBV6-5,NA,TRBJ1-1,CASSPLVYANTEAFF,TGTGCCAGCAGTCCTCTCGTATACGCGAACACTGAAGCTTTCTTT
many,TRBV5-1,NA,TRBJ2-7,CASSPPGDWDEQYF,TGCGCCAGCAGCCCGCCAGGGGATTGGGACGAGCAGTACTTC
many,TRBV7-8,NA,TRBJ2-7,CASSARPGPYEQYF,TGTGCCAGCAGCGCCAGGCCAGGCCCCTACGAGCAGTACTTC
many,TRBV20-1,NA,TRBJ1-1,CSARDHTEAFF,TGCAGTGCTAGAGATCATACTGAAGCTTTCTTT
medium-sized,TRBV20-1,NA,TRBJ1-4,CSALHRRNEKLFF,TGCAGTGCACTACACCGGCGTAATGAAAAACTGTTTTTT
many,TRBV28,NA,TRBJ1-5,CASSLFGGQPQHF,TGTGCCAGCAGTTTATTCGGTGGACAGCCCCAGCATTTT
many,TRBV7-2,NA,TRBJ2-3,CASSLGRGGGSTQYF,TGTGCCAGCAGCTTAGGACGGGGCGGAGGGAGTACGCAGTATTTT
many,TRBV29-1,NA,TRBJ2-1,CSVGQALHNEQFF,TGCAGCGTTGGACAGGCACTTCACAATGAGCAGTTCTTC
many,TRBV10-3,NA,TRBJ1-4,CAISEDGGVEKLFF,TGTGCCATCAGTGAGGACGGTGGAGTAGAAAAACTGTTTTTT
many,TRBV12-3/TRBV12-4,TRBD1,TRBJ1-2,CASSFEGAPGYTF,TGTGCCAGCAGTTTTGAGGGGGCGCCTGGCTACACCTTC
many,TRBV5-5,NA,TRBJ2-5,CASSGPLQTTQETQYF,TGTGCCAGCAGCGGCCCTCTCCAGACCACCCAAGAGACCCAGTACTTC
many,TRBV4-3,NA,TRBJ2-3,CASSQDRGRDTQYF,TGCGCCAGCAGCCAAGATCGGGGACGAGATACGCAGTATTTT
many,TRBV20-1,TRBD1,TRBJ1-5,CSASLPTGTVRLQPQHF,TGCAGTGCTAGCCTCCCAACCGGGACAGTACGTTTGCAGCCCCAGCATTTT
many,TRBV4-3,NA,TRBJ2-3,CASSWIGDTQYF,TGCGCCAGCAGCTGGATTGGGGATACGCAGTATTTT
many,TRBV12-3/TRBV12-4,TRBD1,TRBJ2-6,CASSLEVGTGTGANVLTF,TGTGCCAGCAGTTTAGAGGTAGGGACAGGGACCGGGGCCAACGTCCTGACTTTC
many,TRBV2,NA,TRBJ1-4,CATKGDTTNEKLFF,TGTGCCACCAAAGGGGACACAACTAATGAAAAACTGTTTTTT
many,TRBV20-1,TRBD1,TRBJ2-7,CSASQPGQQRSEQYF,TGCAGTGCTAGCCAACCGGGACAGCAAAGGAGCGAGCAGTACTTC
many,TRBV6-6,NA,TRBJ2-3,CASSIKITDTQYF,TGTGCCAGCAGTATCAAAATAACAGATACGCAGTATTTT
many,TRBV29-1,NA,TRBJ2-6,CSVDGDYSGANVLTF,TGCAGCGTTGATGGGGATTACTCTGGGGCCAACGTCCTGACTTTC
many,TRBV20-1,NA,TRBJ1-1,CSAPRANEAFF,TGCAGTGCCCCTAGGGCCAATGAAGCTTTCTTT
many,TRBV27,NA,TRBJ1-2,CASRYRRGEYGYTF,TGTGCCAGCAGATATCGCAGGGGTGAATATGGCTACACCTTC
many,TRBV20-1,TRBD1,TRBJ2-7,CSAWSDRGQDEQYF,TGCAGTGCTTGGAGCGACAGGGGGCAAGACGAGCAGTACTTC